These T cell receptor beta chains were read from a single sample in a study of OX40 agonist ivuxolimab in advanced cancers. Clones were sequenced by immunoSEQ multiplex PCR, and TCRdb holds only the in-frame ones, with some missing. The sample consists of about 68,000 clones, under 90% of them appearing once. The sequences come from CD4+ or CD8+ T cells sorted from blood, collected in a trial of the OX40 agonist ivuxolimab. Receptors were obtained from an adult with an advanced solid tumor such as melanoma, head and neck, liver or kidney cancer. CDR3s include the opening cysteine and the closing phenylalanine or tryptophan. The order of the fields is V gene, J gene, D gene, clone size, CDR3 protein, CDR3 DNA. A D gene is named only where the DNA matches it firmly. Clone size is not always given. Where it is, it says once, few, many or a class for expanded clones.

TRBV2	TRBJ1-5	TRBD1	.	CASSGGQGAFYQPQHF	TGTGCCAGCAGTGGGGGACAGGGGGCGTTCTATCAGCCCCAGCATTTT
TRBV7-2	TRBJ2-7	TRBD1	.	CASSLEDRGLGEQYF	TGTGCCAGCAGCCTTGAGGACAGGGGGCTCGGGGAGCAGTACTTC
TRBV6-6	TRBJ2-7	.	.	CASSPSTILDEQYF	TGTGCCAGCAGCCCCTCCACGATCCTTGATGAGCAGTACTTC
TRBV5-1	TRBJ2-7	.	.	CASSLSPSSYEQYF	TGCGCCAGCAGCTTGAGCCCGAGCTCCTACGAGCAGTACTTC
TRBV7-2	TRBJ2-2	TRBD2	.	CASSWDYNTGELFF	TGTGCCAGCAGCTGGGACTACAACACCGGGGAGCTGTTTTTT
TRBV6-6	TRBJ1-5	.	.	CASSDPGQPQHF	TGTGCCAGCAGCGACCCCGGGCAGCCCCAGCATTTT
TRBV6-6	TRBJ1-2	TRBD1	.	CASSAGQYNYGYTF	TGTGCCAGCAGTGCGGGACAGTATAACTATGGCTACACCTTC
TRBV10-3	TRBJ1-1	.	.	CAIRTSNTEAFF	TGTGCCATTAGGACGTCAAACACTGAAGCTTTCTTT
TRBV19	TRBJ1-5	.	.	CASSIIGKVKNQPQHF	TGTGCCAGTAGTATAATTGGGAAAGTAAAAAATCAGCCCCAGCATTTT
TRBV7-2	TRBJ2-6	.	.	CASSLGGNSGANVLTF	TGTGCCAGCAGCTTAGGGGGAAACTCTGGGGCCAACGTCCTGACTTTC
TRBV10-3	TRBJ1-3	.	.	CAISLRETSGNTIYF	TGTGCCATCAGTTTGAGGGAGACCTCTGGAAACACCATATATTTT
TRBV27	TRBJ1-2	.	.	CASSLQAVPNYGYTF	TGTGCCAGCAGTTTACAGGCGGTCCCTAACTATGGCTACACCTTC
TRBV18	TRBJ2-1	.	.	CASSRGGNEQFF	TGTGCCAGCTCCCGGGGTGGTAATGAGCAGTTCTTC
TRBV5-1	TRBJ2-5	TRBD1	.	CASSQGTVAQETQYF	TGCGCCAGCAGCCAAGGGACAGTTGCTCAGGAGACCCAGTACTTC
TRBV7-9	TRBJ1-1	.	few	CASSLLTEAFF	TGTGCCAGCAGCTTATTAACTGAAGCTTTCTTT
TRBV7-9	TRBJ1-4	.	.	CASSLGQGLGEKLFF	TGTGCCAGCAGCTTAGGGCAGGGGCTTGGAGAAAAACTGTTTTTT
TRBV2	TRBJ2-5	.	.	CASSESTGVQETQYF	TGTGCCAGCAGTGAAAGCACGGGGGTTCAAGAGACCCAGTACTTC
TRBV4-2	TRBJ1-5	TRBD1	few	CASSQDGTGDQPQHF	TGTGCCAGCAGCCAAGATGGGACAGGGGATCAGCCCCAGCATTTT
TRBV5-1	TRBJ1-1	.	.	CASSPSPQRNTEAFF	TGCGCCAGCAGCCCCTCCCCCCAGAGGAACACTGAAGCTTTCTTT
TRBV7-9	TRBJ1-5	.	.	CASSPARPDQPQHF	TGTGCCAGCAGCCCTGCCAGACCTGATCAGCCCCAGCATTTT
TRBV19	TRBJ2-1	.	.	CASSFTVSNEQFF	TGTGCCAGTAGTTTCACAGTTTCCAATGAGCAGTTCTTC
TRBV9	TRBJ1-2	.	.	CASSVDPNYGYTF	TGTGCCAGCAGCGTGGACCCTAACTATGGCTACACCTTC
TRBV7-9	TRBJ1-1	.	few	CASVREWRPTEAFF	TGTGCCAGCGTAAGGGAATGGAGACCGACTGAAGCTTTCTTT
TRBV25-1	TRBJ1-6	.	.	CASSRQGLTSPLHF	TGTGCCAGCAGTCGTCAGGGTCTCACATCACCCCTCCACTTT
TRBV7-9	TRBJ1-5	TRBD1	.	CASSLAAGGGRQPQHF	TGTGCCAGCAGCTTAGCGGCAGGAGGGGGCCGTCAGCCCCAGCATTTT
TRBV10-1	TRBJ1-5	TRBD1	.	CARRNYCRDRVEGSNQPQHF	TGCGCCAGACGAAACTACTGCCGGGACAGGGTCGAGGGGAGCAATCAGCCCCAGCATTTT
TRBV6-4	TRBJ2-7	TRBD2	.	CASSPTSGGAYEQYF	TGTGCCAGCAGTCCGACTAGCGGGGGGGCCTACGAGCAGTACTTC
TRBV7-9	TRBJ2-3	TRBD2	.	CASSLGSGSTDTQYF	TGTGCCAGCAGCTTAGGTAGCGGGAGCACAGATACGCAGTATTTT
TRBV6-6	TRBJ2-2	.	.	CASTSWARNTGELFF	TGTGCCAGCACCAGTTGGGCCAGGAACACCGGGGAGCTGTTTTTT